Here is one T cell receptor beta chain with its context. No antigen is known for it. These data originate in a study of radiation and T cells in renal cell carcinoma. General study findings and limits: From baseline, blood top tumor clonotypes peaked at 2 weeks post-radiation.

Trimming left V 4 bases short and J 0 bases short, with 17 bases between. Germline V gene data show CDR1 as SEHNR and CDR2 as FQNEAQ (reference sequence). This CDR3 spans 17 amino acids. This sample's time point: blood 4 weeks post-SBRT, at nephrectomy. Treatment defined: 15 Gy SBRT to primary tumor, nephrectomy 4 weeks later. Some clones are missing from TCRdb's copy, which holds only in-frame ones; the method was immunoSEQ multiplex PCR. The sample shows some 150,000 clones, around nine tenths of them seen only once. V and J are TRBV7-9 and TRBJ2-3; D is undetermined. The source was blood, collected from a patient whose treatment included radiotherapy and nephrectomy. The sequence was collected from a woman aged 50 to 60 with renal cell carcinoma. Written as DNA, the CDR3 is TGTGCCAGCAGCTCGAGCCTTGGCGGTGCTAGCACAGATACGCAGTATTTT. The encoded protein is CASSSSLGGASTDTQYF.